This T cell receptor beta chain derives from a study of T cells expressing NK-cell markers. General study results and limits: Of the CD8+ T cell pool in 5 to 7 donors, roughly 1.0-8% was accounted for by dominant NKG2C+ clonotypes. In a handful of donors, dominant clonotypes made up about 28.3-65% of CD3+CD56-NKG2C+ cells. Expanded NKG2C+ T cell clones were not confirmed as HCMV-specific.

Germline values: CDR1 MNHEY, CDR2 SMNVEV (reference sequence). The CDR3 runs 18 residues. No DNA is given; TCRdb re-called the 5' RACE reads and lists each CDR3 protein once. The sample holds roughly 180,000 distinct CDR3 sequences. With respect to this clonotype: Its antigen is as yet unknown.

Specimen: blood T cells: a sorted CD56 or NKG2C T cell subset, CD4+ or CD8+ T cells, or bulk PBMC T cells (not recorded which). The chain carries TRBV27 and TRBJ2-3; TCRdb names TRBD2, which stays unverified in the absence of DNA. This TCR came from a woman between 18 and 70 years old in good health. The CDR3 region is CASSSRAVTRGNTDTQYF.